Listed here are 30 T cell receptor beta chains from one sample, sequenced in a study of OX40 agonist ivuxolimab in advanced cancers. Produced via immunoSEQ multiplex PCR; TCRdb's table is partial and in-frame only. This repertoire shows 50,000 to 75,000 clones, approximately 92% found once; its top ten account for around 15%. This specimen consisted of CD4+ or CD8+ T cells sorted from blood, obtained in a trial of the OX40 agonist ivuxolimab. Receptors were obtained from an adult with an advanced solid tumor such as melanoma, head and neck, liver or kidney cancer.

The chain's CDR3 is CASSLWGTSYEQYF. In DNA form, the CDR3 reads TGTGCCAGCAGCTTGTGGGGGACCTCCTACGAGCAGTACTTC. This chain links TRBV5-6 with TRBJ2-7; D tentatively fits TRBD1 or TRBD2 (5 bases each). Germline V lookup: CDR1 SGHDT, CDR2 YYEEEE. This CDR3 spans 14 amino acids. Trimming pared 1 base from V and 0 bases from J, leaving 8 bases between.

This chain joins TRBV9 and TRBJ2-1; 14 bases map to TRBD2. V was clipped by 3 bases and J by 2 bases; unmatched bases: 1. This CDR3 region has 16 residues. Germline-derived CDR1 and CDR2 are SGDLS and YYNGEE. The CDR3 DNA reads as TGTGCCAGCAGCGCGACTAGCGGGAGGGCCTACAATGAGCAGTTCTTC. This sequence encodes CASSATSGRAYNEQFF.

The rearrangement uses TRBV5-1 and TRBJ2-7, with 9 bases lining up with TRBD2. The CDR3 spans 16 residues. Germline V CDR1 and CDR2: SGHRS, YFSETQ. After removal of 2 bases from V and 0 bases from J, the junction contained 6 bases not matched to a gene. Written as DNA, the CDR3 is TGCGCCAGCAGCTTCTCTAGCGGGGCCAGCTCCTACGAGCAGTACTTC. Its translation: CASSFSSGASSYEQYF.

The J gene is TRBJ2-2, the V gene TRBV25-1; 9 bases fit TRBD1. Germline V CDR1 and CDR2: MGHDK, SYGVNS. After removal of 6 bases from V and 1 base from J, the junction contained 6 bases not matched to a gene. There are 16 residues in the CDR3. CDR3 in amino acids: CASRGGTGKNTGELFF. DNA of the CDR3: TGTGCCAGCAGGGGCGGGACAGGGAAGAACACCGGGGAGCTGTTTTTT.

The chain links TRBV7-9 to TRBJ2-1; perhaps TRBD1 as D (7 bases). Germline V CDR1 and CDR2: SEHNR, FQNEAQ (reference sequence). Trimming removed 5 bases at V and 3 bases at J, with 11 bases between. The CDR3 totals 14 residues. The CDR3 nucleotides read TGTGCCAGCAGCAGACAGGGAGGCTACAATGAGCAGTTCTTC. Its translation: CASSRQGGYNEQFF.

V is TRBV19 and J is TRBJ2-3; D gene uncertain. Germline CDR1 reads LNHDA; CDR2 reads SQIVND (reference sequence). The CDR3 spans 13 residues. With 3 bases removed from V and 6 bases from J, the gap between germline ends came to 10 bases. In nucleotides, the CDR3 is TGTGCCAGTAGTATTCCGGCCACGGATACGCAGTATTTT. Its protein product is CASSIPATDTQYF. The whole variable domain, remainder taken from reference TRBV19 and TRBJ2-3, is DGGITQSPKYLFRKEGQNVTLSCEQNLNHDAMYWYRQDPGQGLRLIYYSQIVNDFQKGDIAEGYSVSREKKESFPLTVTSAQKNPTAFYLCASSIPATDTQYFGPGTRLTVL.

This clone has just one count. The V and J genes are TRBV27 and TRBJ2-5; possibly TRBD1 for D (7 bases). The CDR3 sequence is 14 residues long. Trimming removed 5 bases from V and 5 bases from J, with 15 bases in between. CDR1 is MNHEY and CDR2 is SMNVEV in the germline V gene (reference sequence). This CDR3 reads CASSPRGDVETQYF. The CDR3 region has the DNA TGTGCCAGCAGTCCCAGGGGGGATGTCGAGACCCAGTACTTC.

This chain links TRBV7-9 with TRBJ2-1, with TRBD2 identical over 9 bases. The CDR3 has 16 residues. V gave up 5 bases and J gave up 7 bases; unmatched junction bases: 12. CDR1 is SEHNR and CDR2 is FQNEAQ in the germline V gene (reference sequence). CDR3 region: CASSAEGREGLNEQFF. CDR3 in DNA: TGTGCCAGCAGCGCCGAAGGGCGGGAGGGTTTGAATGAGCAGTTCTTC.

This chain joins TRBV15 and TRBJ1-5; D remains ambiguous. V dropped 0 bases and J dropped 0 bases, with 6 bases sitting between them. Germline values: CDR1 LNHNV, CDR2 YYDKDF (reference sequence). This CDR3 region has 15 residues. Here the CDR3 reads CATSRDRSSNQPQHF. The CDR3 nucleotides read TGTGCCACCAGCAGAGACCGTTCTAGCAATCAGCCCCAGCATTTT.

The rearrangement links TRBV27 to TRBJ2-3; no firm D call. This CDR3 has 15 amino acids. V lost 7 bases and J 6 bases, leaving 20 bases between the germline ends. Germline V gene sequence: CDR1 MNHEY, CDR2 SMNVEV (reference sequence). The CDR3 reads CASNPTDLRLDTQYF. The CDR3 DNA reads TGTGCCAGCAACCCGACGGACCTGCGGTTGGATACGCAGTATTTT.

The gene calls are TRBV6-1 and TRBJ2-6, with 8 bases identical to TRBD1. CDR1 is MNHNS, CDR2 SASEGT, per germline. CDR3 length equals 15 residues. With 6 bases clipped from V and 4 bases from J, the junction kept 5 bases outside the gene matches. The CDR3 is CASRDRDLGANVLTF. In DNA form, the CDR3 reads TGTGCCAGCAGGGACAGGGATCTGGGGGCCAACGTCCTGACTTTC.

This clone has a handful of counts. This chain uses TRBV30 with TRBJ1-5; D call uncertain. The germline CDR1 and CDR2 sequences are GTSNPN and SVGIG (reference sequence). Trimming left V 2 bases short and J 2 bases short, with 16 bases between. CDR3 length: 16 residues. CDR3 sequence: CAWSLWTFRGNQPQHF. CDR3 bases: TGTGCCTGGAGTCTATGGACTTTTCGGGGCAATCAGCCCCAGCATTTT.

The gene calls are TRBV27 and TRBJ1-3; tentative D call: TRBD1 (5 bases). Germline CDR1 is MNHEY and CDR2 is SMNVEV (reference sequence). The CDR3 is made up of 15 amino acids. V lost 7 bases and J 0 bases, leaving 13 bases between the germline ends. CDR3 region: CASKTDGGSGNTIYF. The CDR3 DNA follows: TGTGCCAGCAAGACCGACGGGGGCTCTGGAAACACCATATATTTT.

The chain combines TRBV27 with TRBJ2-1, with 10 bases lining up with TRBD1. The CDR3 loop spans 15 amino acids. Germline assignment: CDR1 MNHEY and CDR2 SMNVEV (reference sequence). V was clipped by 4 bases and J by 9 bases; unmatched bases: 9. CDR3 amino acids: CASSSGMTGGFEQFF. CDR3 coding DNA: TGTGCCAGCAGTTCTGGGATGACAGGGGGCTTTGAGCAGTTCTTC.

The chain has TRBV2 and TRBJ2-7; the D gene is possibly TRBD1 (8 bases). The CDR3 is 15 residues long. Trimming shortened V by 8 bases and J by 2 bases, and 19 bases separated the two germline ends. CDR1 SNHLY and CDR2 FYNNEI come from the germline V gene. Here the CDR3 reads CASYGGRTGPYEQYF. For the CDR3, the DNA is TGTGCCAGCTACGGGGGGCGGACAGGGCCCTACGAGCAGTACTTC.

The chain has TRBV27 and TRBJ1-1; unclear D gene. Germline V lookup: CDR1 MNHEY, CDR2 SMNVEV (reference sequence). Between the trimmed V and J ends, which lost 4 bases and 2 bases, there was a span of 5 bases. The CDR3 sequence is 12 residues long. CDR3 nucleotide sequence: TGTGCCAGCAGTTCTGTCAACACTGAAGCTTTCTTT. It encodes CASSSVNTEAFF.

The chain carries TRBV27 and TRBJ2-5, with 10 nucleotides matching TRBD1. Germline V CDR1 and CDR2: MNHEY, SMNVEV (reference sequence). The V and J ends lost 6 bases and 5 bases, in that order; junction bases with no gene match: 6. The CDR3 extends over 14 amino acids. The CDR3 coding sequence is TGTGCCAGCAGCAGACAGGGGGCATGGGAGACCCAGTACTTC. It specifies CASSRQGAWETQYF.

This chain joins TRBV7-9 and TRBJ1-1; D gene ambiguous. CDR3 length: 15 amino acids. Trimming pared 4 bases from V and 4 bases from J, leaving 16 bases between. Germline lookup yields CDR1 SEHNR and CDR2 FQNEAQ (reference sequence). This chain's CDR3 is CASSYLRAETTEAFF. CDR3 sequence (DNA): TGTGCCAGCAGCTATCTGAGGGCCGAGACCACTGAAGCTTTCTTT. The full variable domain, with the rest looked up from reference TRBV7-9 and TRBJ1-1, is DTGVSQNPRHKITKRGQNVTFRCDPISEHNRLYWYRQTLGQGPEFLTYFQNEAQLEKSRLLSDRFSAERPKGSFSTLEIQRTEQGDSAMYLCASSYLRAETTEAFFGQGTRLTVV.

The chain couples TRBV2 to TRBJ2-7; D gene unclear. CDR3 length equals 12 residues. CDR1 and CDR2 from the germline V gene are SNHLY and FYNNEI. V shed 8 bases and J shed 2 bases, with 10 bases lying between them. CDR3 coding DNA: TGTGCCAGCGTCGATGAAGCCTACGAGCAGTACTTC. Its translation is CASVDEAYEQYF.

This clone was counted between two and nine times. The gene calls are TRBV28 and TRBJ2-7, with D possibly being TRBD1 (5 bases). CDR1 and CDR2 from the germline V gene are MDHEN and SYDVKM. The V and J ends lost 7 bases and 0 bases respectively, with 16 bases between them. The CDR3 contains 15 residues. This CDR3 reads CASTDPTVLSYEQYF. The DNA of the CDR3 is TGTGCCAGCACCGACCCGACAGTCCTCTCCTACGAGCAGTACTTC.

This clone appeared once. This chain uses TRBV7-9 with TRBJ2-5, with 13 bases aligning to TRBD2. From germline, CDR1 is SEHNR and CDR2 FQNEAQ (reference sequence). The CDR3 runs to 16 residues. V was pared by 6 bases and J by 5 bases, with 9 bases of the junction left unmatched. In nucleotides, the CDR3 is TGTGCCAGCAGTTCCACTAGCGGGGGGGCTCGGGAGACCCAGTACTTC. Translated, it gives CASSSTSGGARETQYF.

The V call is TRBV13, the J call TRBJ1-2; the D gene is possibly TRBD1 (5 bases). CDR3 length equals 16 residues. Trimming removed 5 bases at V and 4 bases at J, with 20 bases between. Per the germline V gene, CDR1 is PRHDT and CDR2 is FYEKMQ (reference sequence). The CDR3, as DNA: TGTGCCAGCAGCCCAGGGTCAGGCACTCTCATCTATGGCTACACCTTC. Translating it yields CASSPGSGTLIYGYTF. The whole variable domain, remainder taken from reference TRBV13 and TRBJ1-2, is AAGVIQSPRHLIKEKRETATLKCYPIPRHDTVYWYQQGPGQDPQFLISFYEKMQSDKGSIPDRFSAQQFSDYHSELNMSSLELGDSALYFCASSPGSGTLIYGYTFGSGTRLTVV.

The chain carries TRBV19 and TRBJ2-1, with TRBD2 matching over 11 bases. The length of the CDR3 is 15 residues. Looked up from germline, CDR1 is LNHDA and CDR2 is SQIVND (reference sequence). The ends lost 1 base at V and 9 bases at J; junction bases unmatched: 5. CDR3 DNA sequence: TGTGCCAGTAGTATAGGAACTAGCGGGGGTACTGAGCAGTTCTTC. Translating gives CASSIGTSGGTEQFF.

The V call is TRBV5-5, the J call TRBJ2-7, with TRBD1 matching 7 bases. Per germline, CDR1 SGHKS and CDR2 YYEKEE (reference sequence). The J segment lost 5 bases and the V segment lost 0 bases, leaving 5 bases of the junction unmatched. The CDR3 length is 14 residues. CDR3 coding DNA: TGTGCCAGCAGCTTGGCGTGGGGACAGCACGAGCAGTACTTC. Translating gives CASSLAWGQHEQYF. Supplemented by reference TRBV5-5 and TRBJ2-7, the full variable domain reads DAGVTQSPTHLIKTRGQQVTLRCSPISGHKSVSWYQQVLGQGPQFIFQYYEKEERGRGNFPDRFSARQFPNYSSELNVNALLLGDSALYLCASSLAWGQHEQYFGPGTRLTVT.

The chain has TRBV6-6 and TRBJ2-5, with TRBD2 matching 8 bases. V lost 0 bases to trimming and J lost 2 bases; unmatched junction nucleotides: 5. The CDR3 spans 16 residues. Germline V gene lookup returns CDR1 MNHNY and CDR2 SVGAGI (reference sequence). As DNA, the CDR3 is TGTGCCAGCAGTTACTCCGGCGGGGGGCTTCAAGAGACCCAGTACTTC. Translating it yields CASSYSGGGLQETQYF.

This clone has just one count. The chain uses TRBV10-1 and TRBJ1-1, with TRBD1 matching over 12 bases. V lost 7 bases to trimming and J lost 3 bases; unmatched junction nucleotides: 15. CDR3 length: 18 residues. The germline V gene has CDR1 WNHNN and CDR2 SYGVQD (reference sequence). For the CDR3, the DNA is TGCGCCAGCATCTCGATTGGGACAGGGGGCTGCTCCCACACTGAAGCTTTCTTT. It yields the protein CASISIGTGGCSHTEAFF.

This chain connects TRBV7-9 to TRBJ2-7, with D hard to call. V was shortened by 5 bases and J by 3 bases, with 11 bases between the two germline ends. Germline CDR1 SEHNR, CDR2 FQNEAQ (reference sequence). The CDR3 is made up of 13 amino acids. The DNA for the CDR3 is TGTGCCAGCAGCGATGCGGCAAACTACGAGCAGTACTTC. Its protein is CASSDAANYEQYF.

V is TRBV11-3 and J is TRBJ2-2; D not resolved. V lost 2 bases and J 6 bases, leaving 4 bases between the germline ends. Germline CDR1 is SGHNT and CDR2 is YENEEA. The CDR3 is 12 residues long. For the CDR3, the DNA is TGTGCCAGCAGCTTAAACCCCGGGGAGCTGTTTTTT. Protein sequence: CASSLNPGELFF.

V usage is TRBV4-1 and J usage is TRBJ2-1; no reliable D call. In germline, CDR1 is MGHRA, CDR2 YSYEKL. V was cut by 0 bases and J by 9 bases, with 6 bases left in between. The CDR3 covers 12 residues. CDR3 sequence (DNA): TGCGCCAGCAGCCAAGATGAGATTGAGCAGTTCTTC. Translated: CASSQDEIEQFF.

The CDR3 nucleotides read TGTGCCAGCAGCTTCGGGGGGGCGCGTGAAAAACTGTTTTTT. This sequence encodes CASSFGGAREKLFF. V usage is TRBV5-4 and J usage is TRBJ1-4; tentative D call: TRBD1 (6 bases). Germline V gene lookup returns CDR1 SGHNT and CDR2 YYREEE (reference sequence). Trimming took 2 bases from V and 7 from J, leaving 12 bases between them. The CDR3 is 14 residues long. Using reference TRBV5-4 and TRBJ1-4 for the parts outside the CDR3, the full variable domain is ETGVTQSPTHLIKTRGQQVTLRCSSQSGHNTVSWYQQALGQGPQFIFQYYREEENGRGNFPPRFSGLQFPNYSSELNVNALELDDSALYLCASSFGGAREKLFFGSGTQLSVL.